This is a list of T cell receptor beta chains from one sample in a study of CXCR3-negative and CXCR3-positive naive CD8 T cells. From its re-call of the 5' RACE reads, TCRdb lists each CDR3 protein once, without DNA. The table for this sample gives some 8,700 distinct CDR3 sequences. Sequenced sample: naive CXCR3- CD8+ T cells from blood. These receptors were obtained from a human donor in good health. Some clones in this sample may be carry-over from other donors' samples. Each CDR3 is given with its conserved first and last residue. Clone size appears in some rows only: once, few, many, or a class for an expanded clone.

j_call clone_size v_call cdr3_aa
TRBJ2-1 - TRBV4-1 CASSHGGNEQFF
TRBJ2-2 medium-sized TRBV28 CASSSWTGGYTGELFF
TRBJ2-5 - TRBV29-1 CSVEGDNQETQYF
TRBJ1-1 - TRBV5-1 CASSIDEGNTEAFF
TRBJ2-1 - TRBV13 CASSLAGVAGASGNEQFF
TRBJ2-1 - TRBV4-1 CASSQEPGFWNEQFF
TRBJ2-1 - TRBV7-6 CASSFLTSDYNEQFF
TRBJ1-2 - TRBV9 CASSEGVGNYGYTF
TRBJ2-3 medium-sized TRBV20-1 CSARDTTSPKGDTQYF
TRBJ1-1 - TRBV10-3 CAISDPRSLNTEAFF
TRBJ2-7 - TRBV20-1 CSASSGTRNYEQYF
TRBJ2-1 medium-sized TRBV19 CASSIGDRNNEQFF
TRBJ1-5 - TRBV7-9 CASSLADQPQHF
TRBJ1-2 - TRBV6-5 CASSPGQYYGYTF
TRBJ2-7 medium-sized TRBV4-1 CASSLLSGSLYEQYF
TRBJ1-1 medium-sized TRBV3-1 CASSQKTGWGSEAFF
TRBJ2-1 - TRBV7-8 CASSLVYSPTQSYNEQFF
TRBJ2-7 - TRBV6-5 CASTQGYEQYF
TRBJ2-1 - TRBV2 CASSTKDRTYNEQFF
TRBJ2-5 - TRBV4-3 CASSHTSGPFPETQYF
TRBJ2-1 - TRBV7-9 CASSPRAAGTYNEQFF
TRBJ2-5 - TRBV19 CASSIGLGGETQYF
TRBJ2-5 medium-sized TRBV29-1 CSVEAGEETQYF
TRBJ2-2 medium-sized TRBV6-5 CASSYRGLRTTGELFF
TRBJ2-1 - TRBV7-2 CASSLALGNEQFF
TRBJ2-5 medium-sized TRBV29-1 CSATGGEETQYF
TRBJ2-1 - TRBV15 CATSRERGAGGGNEQFF
TRBJ1-2 - TRBV29-1 CSVDLTTGGYTF
TRBJ2-5 medium-sized TRBV7-2 CASSLGLPLETQYF
TRBJ2-7 - TRBV5-1 CASSPGTVGYEQYF
TRBJ2-2 - TRBV11-2 CASSLEYTGGHTGELFF
TRBJ1-3 medium-sized TRBV25-1 CASSEGSSGNTIYF